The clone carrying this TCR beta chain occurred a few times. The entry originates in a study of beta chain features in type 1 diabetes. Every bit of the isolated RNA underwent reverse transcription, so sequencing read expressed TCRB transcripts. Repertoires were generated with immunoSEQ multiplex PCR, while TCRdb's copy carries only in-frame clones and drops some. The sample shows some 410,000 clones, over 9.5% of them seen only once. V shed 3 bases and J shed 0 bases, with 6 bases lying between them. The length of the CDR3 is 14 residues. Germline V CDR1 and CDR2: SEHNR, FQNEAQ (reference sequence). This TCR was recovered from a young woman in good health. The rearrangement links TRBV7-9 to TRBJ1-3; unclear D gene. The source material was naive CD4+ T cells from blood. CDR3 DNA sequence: TGTGCCAGCAGCTTCGGGTACTCTGGAAACACCATATATTTT. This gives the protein CASSFGYSGNTIYF.